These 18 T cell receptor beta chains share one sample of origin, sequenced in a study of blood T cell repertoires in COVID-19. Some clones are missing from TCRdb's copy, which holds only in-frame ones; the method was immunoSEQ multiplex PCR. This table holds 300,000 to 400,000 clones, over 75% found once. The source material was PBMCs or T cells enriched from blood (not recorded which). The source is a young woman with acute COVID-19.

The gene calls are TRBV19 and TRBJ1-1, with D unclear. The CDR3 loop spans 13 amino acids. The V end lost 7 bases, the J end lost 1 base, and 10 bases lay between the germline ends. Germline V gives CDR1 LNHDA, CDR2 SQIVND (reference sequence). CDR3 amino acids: CASNLERNTEAFF. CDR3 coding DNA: TGTGCCAGTAACCTCGAGAGGAACACTGAAGCTTTCTTT.

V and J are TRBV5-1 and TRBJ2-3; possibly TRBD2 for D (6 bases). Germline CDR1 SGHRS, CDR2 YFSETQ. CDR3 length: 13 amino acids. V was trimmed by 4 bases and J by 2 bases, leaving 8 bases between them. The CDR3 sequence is CASSTSPTDTQYF. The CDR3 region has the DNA TGCGCCAGCAGCACTAGCCCCACAGATACGCAGTATTTT.

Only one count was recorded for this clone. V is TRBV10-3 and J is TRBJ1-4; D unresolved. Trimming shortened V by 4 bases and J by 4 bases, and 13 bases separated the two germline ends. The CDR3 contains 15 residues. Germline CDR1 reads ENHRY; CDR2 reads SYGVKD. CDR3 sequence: CAISAGRTLNEKLFF. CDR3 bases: TGTGCCATCAGTGCGGGAAGGACCCTTAATGAAAAACTGTTTTTT.

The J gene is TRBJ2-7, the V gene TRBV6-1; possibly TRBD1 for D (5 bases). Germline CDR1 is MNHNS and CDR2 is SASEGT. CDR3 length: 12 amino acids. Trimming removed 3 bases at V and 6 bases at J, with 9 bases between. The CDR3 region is CASSDRVAEQYF. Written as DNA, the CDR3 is TGTGCCAGCAGTGACAGGGTGGCCGAGCAGTACTTC.

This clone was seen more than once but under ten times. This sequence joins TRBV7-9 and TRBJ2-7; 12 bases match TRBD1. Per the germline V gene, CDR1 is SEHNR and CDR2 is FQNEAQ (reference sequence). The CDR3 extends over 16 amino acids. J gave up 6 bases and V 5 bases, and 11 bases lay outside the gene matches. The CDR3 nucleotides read TGTGCCAGCAGCCCCCACTCCGGGACAGGGGGCTTCGAGCAGTACTTC. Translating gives CASSPHSGTGGFEQYF.

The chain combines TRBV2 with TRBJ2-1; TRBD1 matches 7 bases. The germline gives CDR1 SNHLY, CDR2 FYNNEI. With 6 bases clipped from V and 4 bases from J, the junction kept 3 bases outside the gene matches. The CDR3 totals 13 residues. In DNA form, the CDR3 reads TGTGCCAGCAGGTGGACAGGATACAATGAGCAGTTCTTC. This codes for CASRWTGYNEQFF.

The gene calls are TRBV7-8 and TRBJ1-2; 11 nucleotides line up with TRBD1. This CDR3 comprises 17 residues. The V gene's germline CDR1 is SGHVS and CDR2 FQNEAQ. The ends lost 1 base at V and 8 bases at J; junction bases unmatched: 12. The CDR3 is CASSLVADRGLRGGYTF. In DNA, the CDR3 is TGTGCCAGCAGCTTAGTTGCGGACAGGGGGCTTCGAGGGGGCTACACCTTC.

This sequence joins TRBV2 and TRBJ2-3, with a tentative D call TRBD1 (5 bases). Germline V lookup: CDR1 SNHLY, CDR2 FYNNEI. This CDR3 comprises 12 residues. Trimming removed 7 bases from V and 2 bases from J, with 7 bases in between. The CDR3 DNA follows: TGTGCCAGCACCAGGGCCACAGATACGCAGTATTTT. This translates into CASTRATDTQYF.

CDR3 amino acids: CASSLGQLYGYTF. The CDR3 DNA reads as TGTGCCAGCAGCCTCGGACAGCTCTATGGCTACACCTTC. The genes are TRBV3-1 (or the pseudogene TRBV3-2) and TRBJ1-2; D perhaps matches TRBD1 (6 bases). The CDR3 runs to 13 residues. V lost 4 bases and J lost 4, with 10 bases in between. Germline CDR1 LGHDT, CDR2 YNNKEL (reference sequence).

The chain's CDR3 is CASSPMGQGAIWIYEQYF. In DNA, the CDR3 is TGTGCCAGCAGCCCAATGGGACAGGGGGCGATTTGGATCTACGAGCAGTACTTC. The gene calls are TRBV7-3 and TRBJ2-7; 12 bases are a match to TRBD1. The J segment lost 3 bases and the V segment lost 5 bases, leaving 14 bases of the junction unmatched. CDR1 and CDR2 (germline): SGHTA, FQGTGA. The CDR3 runs to 18 residues.

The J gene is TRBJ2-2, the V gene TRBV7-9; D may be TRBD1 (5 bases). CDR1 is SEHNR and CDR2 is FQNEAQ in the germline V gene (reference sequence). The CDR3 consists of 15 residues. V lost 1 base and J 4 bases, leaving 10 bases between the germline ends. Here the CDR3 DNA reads TGTGCCAGCAGCTTAGATAGGGGTTCCACCGGGGAGCTGTTTTTT. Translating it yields CASSLDRGSTGELFF.

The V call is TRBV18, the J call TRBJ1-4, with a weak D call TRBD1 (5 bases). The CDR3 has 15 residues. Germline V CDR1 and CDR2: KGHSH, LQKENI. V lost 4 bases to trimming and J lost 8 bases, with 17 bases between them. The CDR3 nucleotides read TGTGCCAGCTCACTAGAATCAGGGTTCTCCGAAAAACTGTTTTTT. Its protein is CASSLESGFSEKLFF.

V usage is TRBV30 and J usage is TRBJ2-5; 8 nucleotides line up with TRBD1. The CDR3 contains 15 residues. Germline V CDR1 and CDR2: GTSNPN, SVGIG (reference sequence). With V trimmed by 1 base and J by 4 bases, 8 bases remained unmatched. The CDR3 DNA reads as TGTGCCTGGAGTGGATTTGCGGGGACAGGAGAGACCCAGTACTTC. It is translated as CAWSGFAGTGETQYF.

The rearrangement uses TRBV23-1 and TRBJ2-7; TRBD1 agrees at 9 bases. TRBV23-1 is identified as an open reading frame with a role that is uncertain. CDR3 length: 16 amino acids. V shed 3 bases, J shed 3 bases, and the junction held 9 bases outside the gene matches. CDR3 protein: CASSQPTGGVVYEQYF. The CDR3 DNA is TGCGCCAGCAGTCAGCCGACAGGGGGGGTGGTCTACGAGCAGTACTTC.

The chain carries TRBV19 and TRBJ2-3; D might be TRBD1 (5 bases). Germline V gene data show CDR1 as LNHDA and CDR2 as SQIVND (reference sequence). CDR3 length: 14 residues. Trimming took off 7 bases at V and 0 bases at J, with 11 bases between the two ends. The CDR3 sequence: CASTQGSSTDTQYF. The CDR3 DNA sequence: TGTGCCAGTACTCAGGGTTCTAGCACAGATACGCAGTATTTT.

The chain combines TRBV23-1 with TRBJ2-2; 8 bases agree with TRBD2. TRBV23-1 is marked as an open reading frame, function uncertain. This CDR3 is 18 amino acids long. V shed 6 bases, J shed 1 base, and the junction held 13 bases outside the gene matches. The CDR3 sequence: CASRPCKRGNENTGELFF. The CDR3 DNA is TGCGCCAGCAGACCCTGTAAGCGGGGGAACGAGAACACCGGGGAGCTGTTTTTT.

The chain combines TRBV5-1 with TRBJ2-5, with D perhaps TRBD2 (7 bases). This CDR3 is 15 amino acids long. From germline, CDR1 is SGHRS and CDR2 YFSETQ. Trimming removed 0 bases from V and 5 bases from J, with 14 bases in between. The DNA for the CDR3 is TGCGCCAGCAGCTTGGCCGACGGGGGGCTCGAGACCCAGTACTTC. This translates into CASSLADGGLETQYF.

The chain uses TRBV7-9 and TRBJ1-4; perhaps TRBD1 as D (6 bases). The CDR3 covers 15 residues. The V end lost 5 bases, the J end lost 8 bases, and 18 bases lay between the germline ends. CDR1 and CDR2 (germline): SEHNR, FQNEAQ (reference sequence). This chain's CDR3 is CASSVRTGYDEKLFF. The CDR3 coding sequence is TGTGCCAGCAGCGTGCGAACAGGGTACGACGAAAAACTGTTTTTT.